Here is one T cell receptor (beta chain) with its context. Its antigen is unknown. This specimen belongs to a study of cytomegalovirus exposure and HLA in healthy donors. Study as a whole: It was reported in a later analysis that the roughly 120 validation repertoires used the same platform as the 500 to 700 first-cohort repertoires. Study-level results: Associated with cytomegalovirus, according to the listing, were 150 to 200 TCR beta chains. First-cohort TCR clusters were later found to tend to co-occur in the 130 or so validation repertoires. For most TCR sequences rarity was the rule, although some public TCRs occurred in many donors.

Data came from immunoSEQ multiplex PCR; TCRdb stores just in-frame clones and leaves some out. This sample has fewer than 200,000 clones, with 85% found just once. Trimming cost V 7 bases and J 6 bases, with 12 bases left between them. The CDR3 has 12 amino acids. Germline loops: CDR1 MDHEN, CDR2 SYDVKM. Material: PBMCs. The sequence derives from a man aged 18-30 years in good health and CMV-seropositive. The chain joins TRBV28 to TRBJ1-1; the D gene is possibly TRBD1 (6 bases). The CDR3 spells CASKRQAPEAFF. CDR3 coding DNA: TGTGCCAGCAAAAGACAGGCCCCTGAAGCTTTCTTT.